This T cell receptor beta chain was retrieved from a study of tumor-infiltrating lymphocytes in primary liver carcinoma. On the study more broadly: Patients included men and women of 30 to 69 years.

Study-wide points: Blood's top-250-clone fraction was significantly lower than that of tumors (p = 0.039). Just about 7-24% of leading clones were found in every one of five regions.

Regarding this clonotype: The antigen remains undetermined.

From unsorted bulk tissue weighing roughly 17-31 mg, DNA and RNA were co-extracted. CDR3 size: 16 residues. In germline, CDR1 is LNHDA, CDR2 SQIVND (reference sequence). V was shortened by 0 bases and J by 3 bases, with 11 bases between the two germline ends. Using a constant-region primer together with ProtoScript II reverse transcriptase, TCR beta cDNA was made from about 500 ng of total RNA. Three nested multiplex PCR rounds, a slightly modified ARM-PCR, produced the libraries for TCR beta. TRBV1-TRBV30 forward primers and a C-beta reverse primer were used in the first two PCR rounds, which each ran for about 10 cycles. TCRdb passed the multiplex PCR reads through MiXCR, listing each CDR3 protein once. The table shows about 44,000 distinct CDR3 sequences, with about 73% occurring only once.

Specimen: liver tumor tissue from sampling region 3. Subset described: tumor region T3, left-lateral pole. The sequence derives from a man between 35 and 55 years old with primary liver carcinoma and hepatitis B virus infection. The chain is built from TRBV19 and TRBJ2-2; D call uncertain. The chain's CDR3 is CASSIEWSTYTGELFF. CDR3 nucleotide sequence: TGTGCCAGTAGTATAGAATGGAGTACATACACCGGGGAGCTGTTTTTT.